Shown below are 31 T cell receptor beta chains from a single sample sequenced in a study of Graves' ophthalmopathy and Graves' hyperthyroidism. CDR3 regions of TCR beta were amplified from RNA transcripts. First-round RT-PCR relied on HTBI primers, and a second-round multiplex PCR came next. TCRdb used MiXCR to reprocess the multiplex PCR reads, holding one entry per CDR3 protein. This table holds around 600,000 distinct CDR3 sequences, approximately 39% found once. The sample comprised peripheral blood. These receptor sequences come from an adult man with Graves' ophthalmopathy.

The rearrangement uses TRBV25-1 and TRBJ1-2; the D gene is possibly TRBD1 (5 bases). CDR3 size: 12 residues. Trimming shortened V by 2 bases and J by 8 bases, and 9 bases separated the two germline ends. The germline gives CDR1 MGHDK, CDR2 SYGVNS. CDR3 nucleotides: TGTGCCAGCAGTGAAGGGGGGTCCGGCTACACCTTC. Translation: CASSEGGSGYTF.

The CDR3 is CASSVAGYTF. The CDR3 DNA reads TGTGCCAGCAGCGTAGCTGGCTACACCTTC. This rearrangement joins TRBV9 to TRBJ1-2, with D unresolved. This CDR3 has 10 residues. Germline V CDR1 and CDR2: SGDLS, YYNGEE. V was trimmed by 0 bases and J by 7 bases, leaving 1 base between them.

The table lists this clonotype with many counts. In DNA, the CDR3 is TGTGCCAGCAGCTTGGGGACAGTCTATGGCTACACCTTC. Protein product: CASSLGTVYGYTF. The chain joins TRBV5-6 to TRBJ1-2; D is perhaps TRBD1 (6 bases). Trimming took 0 bases from V and 4 from J, leaving 7 bases between them. Germline CDR1 and CDR2: SGHDT and YYEEEE. The CDR3 consists of 13 residues.

There are many counts of this clonotype. V and J are TRBV2 and TRBJ2-7; TRBD1 aligns across 8 bases. V gave up 2 bases and J gave up 6 bases; unmatched junction bases: 9. There are 15 residues in the CDR3. CDR1 is SNHLY, CDR2 FYNNEI, per germline. The CDR3 bases are TGTGCCAGCAGTGAACAGGACAGGGTGGTCGGCGAGCAGTACTTC. Amino acid sequence: CASSEQDRVVGEQYF.

In its sample, this clonotype was seen many times. J is TRBJ2-5 and V is TRBV20-1; 9 nucleotides match TRBD1. Looked up from germline, CDR1 is DFQATT and CDR2 is SNEGSKA (reference sequence). This CDR3 spans 14 amino acids. Trimming cost V 6 bases and J 4 bases; bases outside gene matches: 9. CDR3 amino acids: CSASTTGGVETQYF. The CDR3, as DNA: TGCAGTGCGTCGACTACAGGGGGCGTAGAGACCCAGTACTTC.

Only a few counts were recorded for this clonotype. The CDR3 sequence: CATSASDSTRNYGYTF. In DNA, the CDR3 is TGTGCCACCAGTGCATCGGACAGCACTCGTAACTATGGCTACACCTTC. The rearrangement uses TRBV24-1 and TRBJ1-2; the D gene is possibly TRBD1 (6 bases). Trimming took off 5 bases at V and 1 base at J, with 16 bases between the two ends. Germline loops: CDR1 KGHDR, CDR2 SFDVKD. The CDR3 sequence is 16 residues long.

This clonotype was detected only a few times. V and J are TRBV5-1 and TRBJ1-1; the D is unclear. Germline CDR1 SGHRS, CDR2 YFSETQ. Between the trimmed V and J ends, which lost 6 bases and 3 bases, there was a span of 15 bases. This CDR3 has 14 residues. DNA of the CDR3: TGCGCCAGCAACCCCTCAACCAGCGACACTGAAGCTTTCTTT. It yields the protein CASNPSTSDTEAFF.

A few counts support this clonotype. The junction does not match germline at one end; this may be a read error. This rearrangement joins TRBV29-1 to TRBJ2-6, with D uncertain. CDR1 and CDR2 from the germline V gene are SQVTM and ANQGSEA. This CDR3 comprises 11 residues. DNA for the CDR3: TGCAGCGTTGCTCGGGCCTACGTCCTGACTTTC. Its protein is CSVARAYVLTF.

This clonotype occurred many times. The chain recombines TRBV10-3 with TRBJ2-5, with D maybe TRBD1 (6 bases). The V end was cut by 3 bases, the J end by 4 bases, with 9 bases between. The CDR3 sequence is 13 residues long. From germline, CDR1 is ENHRY and CDR2 SYGVKD. This CDR3 reads CAISEQGRETQYF. CDR3 nucleotides: TGTGCCATCAGTGAACAGGGACGAGAGACCCAGTACTTC.

This sequence joins TRBV7-3 and TRBJ2-2, with D possibly TRBD1 on 6 matching bases. Germline CDR1 SGHTA, CDR2 FQGTGA. The V gene lost 5 bases and the J gene lost 2 bases, with 12 bases spanning the gap. CDR3 size: 15 residues. The CDR3 spells CASSVKGTNTGELFF. The CDR3 coding sequence is TGTGCCAGCAGCGTGAAGGGGACAAACACCGGGGAGCTGTTTTTT.

The gene calls are TRBV29-1 and TRBJ2-3; TRBD2 aligns across 12 bases. Germline V gene data show CDR1 as SQVTM and CDR2 as ANQGSEA. The CDR3 is 14 amino acids. Trimming at V came to 5 bases and at J to 8 bases, leaving 8 bases not matched to a gene. As DNA, the CDR3 is TGCAGCGTTTTGACTAGCGGGAGCGCTGGTACGCAGTATTTT. Its protein is CSVLTSGSAGTQYF.

The V call is TRBV19, the J call TRBJ1-5; the match to TRBD1 covers 11 bases. Trimming took 10 bases from V and 3 from J; bases not matched to a gene: 5. The V gene's germline CDR1 is LNHDA and CDR2 SQIVND (reference sequence). The CDR3 is 14 residues long. CDR3 sequence reads: CATRDRGNNQPQHF. The CDR3 DNA reads as TGTGCCACCCGGGACAGGGGGAACAATCAGCCCCAGCATTTT.

This rearrangement joins TRBV7-2 to TRBJ2-7; 11 bases map to TRBD2. This CDR3 is built from 22 residues. V shed 0 bases, J shed 5 bases, and the junction held 24 bases outside the gene matches. Germline V gene data show CDR1 as SGHTA and CDR2 as FQGNSA. CDR3: CASSLALPQVAGGSVVGDEQYF. The CDR3 DNA reads TGTGCCAGCAGCTTAGCCCTGCCCCAAGTAGCGGGAGGGTCGGTTGTCGGCGACGAGCAGTACTTC.

This clonotype was observed a handful of times. The chain employs TRBV11-3 and TRBJ1-1; no reliable D call. This CDR3 region has 15 residues. The germline gives CDR1 SGHNT, CDR2 YENEEA. Trimming stripped 3 bases from V and 1 base from J, with 12 bases between. CDR3 region: CASSFSGLRNTEAFF. CDR3 coding DNA: TGTGCCAGCAGCTTCTCAGGTTTACGGAACACTGAAGCTTTCTTT.

This clonotype was seen a handful of times. CDR3 sequence reads: CASSQVHSGGIYEQYF. The CDR3 DNA follows: TGCGCCAGCAGCCAGGTCCATAGCGGGGGTATCTACGAGCAGTACTTC. V gene TRBV4-3 combines with J gene TRBJ2-7; 9 nucleotides line up with TRBD2. Losses at the gene ends were 3 bases for V and 3 bases for J; bases not matched to a gene: 9. From germline, CDR1 is LGHNA and CDR2 YSLEER. This CDR3 has 16 residues.

The V call is TRBV7-2, the J call TRBJ1-3; TRBD1 is a possible D gene (5 bases). The CDR3 loop spans 15 amino acids. Trimming took 4 bases from V and 4 from J, leaving 14 bases between them. Germline V gene sequence: CDR1 SGHTA, CDR2 FQGNSA. The CDR3 protein is CASSSDTGHGNTIYF. The CDR3 DNA reads TGTGCCAGCAGCTCAGATACGGGGCACGGAAACACCATATATTTT.

This clonotype appeared a few times. The rearrangement uses TRBV2 and TRBJ1-1, with D possibly matching TRBD1 (6 bases). Germline lookup yields CDR1 SNHLY and CDR2 FYNNEI. This CDR3 has 13 amino acids. V was cut by 8 bases and J by 4 bases, with 14 bases left in between. CDR3 in amino acids: CASSSGDSTEAFF. CDR3 coding DNA: TGTGCCAGCTCCTCAGGGGATTCCACTGAAGCTTTCTTT.

This clonotype has at least ten counts. V is TRBV12-3 or TRBV12-4 and J is TRBJ1-1; TRBD1 is a possible D gene (6 bases). The ends were cut back, 6 bases at V and 4 bases at J, with 15 bases in the middle. The CDR3 extends over 14 amino acids. In DNA form, the CDR3 reads TGTGCCAGCAGCGTACAGGGTGCGGTCACTGAAGCTTTCTTT. Protein: CASSVQGAVTEAFF.

On this clonotype: One base away lies a much larger clone, so this may be a sequencing read error. The CDR3 ends on some other residue instead of the conserved phenylalanine or tryptophan, so this is likely a read error. The chain joins TRBV7-2 to TRBJ2-5, with D possibly TRBD1 on 6 matching bases. Trimming stripped 1 base from V and 7 bases from J, with 13 bases between. Germline CDR1 is SGHTA and CDR2 is FQGNSA. The CDR3 extends over 14 amino acids. CDR3 region: CASSLDRLGATQYV. The DNA for the CDR3 is TGTGCCAGCAGCTTAGATCGACTGGGGGCGACCCAGTACGTC.

A remark on this clonotype: Just one base apart from a much larger clone, this may be a read error. The chain couples TRBV15 to TRBJ2-7, with D maybe TRBD2 (6 bases). This CDR3 has 15 amino acids. Germline V gene data show CDR1 as LNHNV and CDR2 as YYDKDF (reference sequence). Trimming took off 5 bases at V and 3 bases at J, with 17 bases between the two ends. The CDR3 region is CATSAGLGDFYEQYF. DNA for the CDR3: TGTGCCACCAGCGCGGGACTTGGCGACTTCTACGAGCAGTACTTC.

The rearrangement uses TRBV6-5 and TRBJ2-7, with TRBD1 identical over 9 bases. The V gene's germline CDR1 is MNHEY and CDR2 SVGAGI. With 2 bases clipped from V and 2 bases from J, the junction kept 4 bases outside the gene matches. This CDR3 is built from 15 residues. CDR3 DNA sequence: TGTGCCAGCAGTTACACGACAGGGGGTGCCTACGAGCAGTACTTC. It codes for CASSYTTGGAYEQYF.

V usage is TRBV5-1 and J usage is TRBJ1-1, with TRBD1 as a possible D gene (5 bases). Trimming cost V 3 bases and J 5 bases, with 17 bases left between them. The germline CDR1 and CDR2 sequences are SGHRS and YFSETQ. There are 15 residues in the CDR3. CDR3 sequence reads: CASSSPGRPRTEAFF. Written as DNA, the CDR3 is TGCGCCAGCAGCTCCCCGGGACGCCCGAGGACTGAAGCTTTCTTT.

This clonotype occurred many times. The genes are TRBV29-1 and TRBJ2-5, with TRBD1 matching over 7 bases. Germline V gene lookup returns CDR1 SQVTM and CDR2 ANQGSEA. The J segment lost 1 base and the V segment lost 5 bases, leaving 10 bases of the junction unmatched. The CDR3 is made up of 15 amino acids. The chain's CDR3 is CSVIPSAGGQETQYF. The CDR3 nucleotides read TGCAGCGTTATACCCTCAGCAGGGGGCCAAGAGACCCAGTACTTC.

This clonotype turned up a few times. The chain recombines TRBV6-6 with TRBJ2-7; the D gene is possibly TRBD2 (5 bases). Trimming took 1 base from V and 5 from J, leaving 9 bases between them. The length of the CDR3 is 13 residues. The germline V gene encodes CDR1 MNHNY and CDR2 SVGAGI (reference sequence). CDR3 residues: CASSYLRGDEQYF. The CDR3 region has the DNA TGTGCCAGCAGTTACTTACGGGGAGACGAGCAGTACTTC.

This clonotype has a count of ten or more. The CDR3 bases are TGTGCCAGCAGCTTGACAGGGACGGCTTTCTTT. It encodes CASSLTGTAFF. This chain joins TRBV13 and TRBJ1-1, with 7 bases identical to TRBD1. This CDR3 is 11 amino acids long. The germline V gene encodes CDR1 PRHDT and CDR2 FYEKMQ (reference sequence). V lost 3 bases and J lost 11; bases outside the gene matches: 3.

There are a few counts of this clonotype. This sequence joins TRBV12-3 or TRBV12-4 and TRBJ2-7; the D gene could be TRBD1 or TRBD2 (5 bases each). CDR3 length equals 16 residues. Written as DNA, the CDR3 is TGTGCTAGTGGGACCACCGGGACCCTTCGCTCCTACGAGCAGTACTTC. Translation: CASGTTGTLRSYEQYF.

This clonotype was observed a single time. The rearrangement uses TRBV29-1 and TRBJ1-5, with D unresolved. The CDR3 has 13 residues. The V end lost 5 bases, the J end lost 2 bases, and 10 bases lay between the germline ends. Germline loops: CDR1 SQVTM, CDR2 ANQGSEA. The CDR3 nucleotides read TGCAGCGTTTCCCCGATGGGCAATCAGCCCCAGCATTTT. Protein: CSVSPMGNQPQHF.

Comment on this clonotype: A much larger clone differs by one base, so this may be a read error. The V and J genes are TRBV29-1 and TRBJ2-2; the D gene could be TRBD1 or TRBD2 (5 bases each). Trimming left V 4 bases short and J 8 bases short, with 20 bases between. The CDR3 is 15 residues long. Germline loops: CDR1 SQVTM, CDR2 ANQGSEA. CDR3 loop: CSVGPRDGDFGELFF. The CDR3 bases are TGCAGCGTTGGACCCCGGGACGGGGATTTTGGGGAGCTGTTTTTT.

In this sample, this clonotype turned up many times. V usage is TRBV10-3 and J usage is TRBJ2-5; D is unclear. Germline V gene lookup returns CDR1 ENHRY and CDR2 SYGVKD. CDR3 length: 15 amino acids. V shed 0 bases and J shed 5 bases, with 13 bases lying between them. CDR3 sequence (DNA): TGTGCCATCAGTGAGTCGGAAGGGTTACGGGAGACCCAGTACTTC. It yields the protein CAISESEGLRETQYF.

This clonotype was observed once. V and J are TRBV2 and TRBJ1-2, with D uncertain. The CDR3 is 12 residues long. V was trimmed by 11 bases and J by 8 bases, leaving 18 bases between them. In germline, CDR1 is SNHLY, CDR2 FYNNEI. CDR3 sequence (DNA): TGTGCCTGGAGTGTACGCGGGGTCGGCTACACCTTC. Translating gives CAWSVRGVGYTF.

The rearrangement uses TRBV15 and TRBJ1-5; possible D gene TRBD1, 6 bases. V was cut by 0 bases and J by 1 base, with 7 bases left in between. The CDR3 has 15 amino acids. Germline V gene lookup returns CDR1 LNHNV and CDR2 YYDKDF (reference sequence). This chain's CDR3 is CATSREGASNQPQHF. CDR3 coding DNA: TGTGCCACCAGCAGAGAGGGGGCAAGCAATCAGCCCCAGCATTTT.